Given below is one T cell receptor beta chain in context. Its antigen is not identified. Some clones are missing from TCRdb's copy, which holds only in-frame ones; the method was immunoSEQ multiplex PCR. The sample comprises approximately 1.5 million clones, approximately 98% of which are singletons, and 0.4% to 0.45% rests with the top ten. The sample is drawn from a study of shared clonotypes between healthy human individuals. Study-level points and caveats: Some clonotypes were shared by all four sorted-subset donors, while others were not shared. The non-shared ones had lower generation probabilities than the shared ones. A limitation of the genetic and exposure-history diversity represented arose from few donors. A generally larger estimated richness was seen in naive subsets than in memory subsets.

The ends were cut back, 3 bases at V and 5 bases at J, with 21 bases in the middle. The CDR3 covers 16 residues. Germline V lookup: CDR1 SGHRS, CDR2 YFSETQ. This chain links TRBV5-1 with TRBJ2-7; a weak D match, TRBD1 (6 bases). The source is a man aged 30-40 years in good health. The sequenced sample consisted of naive CD4+ T cells sorted from blood. Indicated subset: CD45RA+ positively selected. The CDR3, as DNA: TGCGCCAGCAGCTGGAACCACAGGGCGTTCGGGGACGAGCAGTACTTC. Its translation is CASSWNHRAFGDEQYF.